Described below is a single T cell receptor (beta chain) sequence and its context. This entry belongs to a study of technical replicates of blood from a handful of donors. The CDR3 loop spans 16 amino acids. V lost 2 bases to trimming and J lost 9 bases; unmatched junction nucleotides: 12. Per germline, CDR1 SGHVS and CDR2 FQNEAQ. Assay used: immunoSEQ multiplex PCR; TCRdb lists only in-frame clones, some missing. The data show about 83,000 clones, about 91% seen once. The clonotype was recovered from a human donor in good health. The source material was T cells isolated from PBMCs. The V and J genes are TRBV7-8 and TRBJ2-3, with 9 nucleotides matching TRBD1. The CDR3 bases are TGTGCCAGCAGCTTATACACAGGGGGCGCCTCCGGGACGCAGTATTTT. This sequence encodes CASSLYTGGASGTQYF. The entire variable domain, with the rest obtained from reference TRBV7-8 and TRBJ2-3, is as follows: GAGVSQSPRYKVAKRGQDVALRCDPISGHVSLFWYQQALGQGPEFLTYFQNEAQLDKSGLPSDRFFAERPEGSVSTLKIQRTQQEDSAVYLCASSLYTGGASGTQYFGPGTRLTVL.